These 24 T cell receptor beta chains were all obtained from the same sample, sequenced in a study of T cells in Graves' hyperthyroidism and ophthalmopathy. RNA transcripts served as the template for amplifying TCR beta CDR3 regions. HTBI primers drove first-round RT-PCR of the TCR CDR3. TCRdb re-called the multiplex PCR reads through MiXCR, storing one row per CDR3 protein. The sample has approximately 210,000 distinct CDR3 sequences, about 15% seen once. Sequenced input: blood. These receptors all stem from a man aged 45-65 years with Graves' hyperthyroidism.

The chain employs TRBV6-1 and TRBJ1-6; 8 bases are a match to TRBD1. Losses at the gene ends were 1 base for V and 7 bases for J; bases not matched to a gene: 6. Germline V gives CDR1 MNHNS, CDR2 SASEGT. The CDR3 sequence is 16 residues long. CDR3 nucleotide sequence: TGTGCCAGCAGTGAAGAGGGGACAGGCCGCAATTCACCCCTCCACTTT. This gives the protein CASSEEGTGRNSPLHF.

V and J are TRBV19 and TRBJ2-5; 9 bases match TRBD1. Germline CDR1 and CDR2: LNHDA and SQIVND (reference sequence). This CDR3 region has 15 residues. V lost 5 bases and J lost 2; bases outside the gene matches: 6. The CDR3 loop reads CASSPGTGRQETQYF. CDR3 bases: TGTGCCAGTAGTCCAGGGACAGGGCGACAAGAGACCCAGTACTTC. Supplemented by reference TRBV19 and TRBJ2-5, the full variable domain reads DGGITQSPKYLFRKEGQNVTLSCEQNLNHDAMYWYRQDPGQGLRLIYYSQIVNDFQKGDIAEGYSVSREKKESFPLTVTSAQKNPTAFYLCASSPGTGRQETQYFGPGTRLLVL.

This clonotype has at least ten counts. The J gene is TRBJ2-2, the V gene TRBV6-1, with D perhaps TRBD1 or TRBD2 (6 bases each). This CDR3 is 17 amino acids long. Germline V lookup: CDR1 MNHNS, CDR2 SASEGT. V lost 6 bases to trimming and J lost 3 bases, with 20 bases between them. CDR3: CASSRDSWGPDTGELFF. The CDR3 bases are TGTGCCAGCAGCCGGGACTCTTGGGGGCCTGACACCGGGGAGCTGTTTTTT.

The table lists this clonotype with many counts. This chain links TRBV24-1 with TRBJ2-5; D possibly corresponds to TRBD1 (6 bases). The CDR3 loop spans 15 amino acids. The V end was cut by 2 bases, the J end by 1 base, with 10 bases between. Germline V gives CDR1 KGHDR, CDR2 SFDVKD. DNA of the CDR3: TGTGCCACCAGTGATTCCGGCAGGGGCCAAGAGACCCAGTACTTC. Residues: CATSDSGRGQETQYF.

This clonotype was counted ten times or more. This sequence joins TRBV6-6 and TRBJ2-2, with D unclear. Germline values: CDR1 MNHNY, CDR2 SVGAGI (reference sequence). This CDR3 is 13 amino acids long. Trimming took off 2 bases at V and 4 bases at J, with 5 bases between the two ends. The CDR3 DNA reads as TGTGCCAGCAGTTACGGTGGCACCGGGGAGCTGTTTTTT. Encoded protein: CASSYGGTGELFF.

The rearrangement links TRBV20-1 to TRBJ2-2; 9 bases align to TRBD2. CDR3 length: 16 amino acids. V shed 6 bases, J shed 3 bases, and the junction held 11 bases outside the gene matches. Germline V gives CDR1 DFQATT, CDR2 SNEGSKA (reference sequence). CDR3 sequence reads: CSARKLAGGYTGELFF. CDR3 coding DNA: TGCAGTGCCCGCAAACTAGCGGGTGGCTACACCGGGGAGCTGTTTTTT.

This clonotype showed up many times. Here the CDR3 reads CSARDSGLKTSGRAFGELFF. CDR3 DNA sequence: TGCAGTGCTAGAGACTCAGGCCTAAAGACTAGCGGGAGGGCCTTCGGGGAGCTGTTTTTT. This chain uses TRBV20-1 with TRBJ2-2, with 14 bases matching TRBD2. Trimming cost V 0 bases and J 7 bases; bases outside gene matches: 16. The CDR3 totals 20 residues. Germline CDR1 reads DFQATT; CDR2 reads SNEGSKA (reference sequence).

The J gene is TRBJ1-1, the V gene TRBV5-1; D remains unclear. The CDR3 extends over 13 amino acids. Germline V CDR1 and CDR2: SGHRS, YFSETQ. Trimming removed 3 bases from V and 10 bases from J, with 16 bases in between. The CDR3 coding sequence is TGCGCCAGCAGCTCCTACAACCCCGGAGGAGCTTTCTTT. Translation: CASSSYNPGGAFF.

This clonotype has just a few counts. CDR3 sequence reads: CASSAPGSAYEQYF. As DNA, the CDR3 is TGTGCCAGCAGCGCCCCTGGGTCCGCCTACGAGCAGTACTTC. The genes are TRBV6-2 or TRBV6-3 and TRBJ2-7; D gene unclear. The CDR3 has 14 amino acids. CDR1 is MNHEY, CDR2 SVGEGT, per germline. The V gene lost 6 bases and the J gene lost 2 bases, with 14 bases spanning the gap.

This clonotype has more than one count but fewer than ten. The genes are TRBV19 and TRBJ2-7; no clear D gene. V was shortened by 5 bases and J by 4 bases, with 21 bases between the two germline ends. The CDR3 spans 16 residues. The germline V gene encodes CDR1 LNHDA and CDR2 SQIVND (reference sequence). CDR3 nucleotides: TGTGCCAGTAGTCTCGTGGTCACCAGTGATCGGTACGAGCAGTACTTC. It yields the protein CASSLVVTSDRYEQYF.

The chain has TRBV2 and TRBJ2-1, with 8 nucleotides matching TRBD1. V lost 5 bases, J lost 2 bases, and 5 bases stayed unmatched. There are 15 residues in the CDR3. Germline CDR1 reads SNHLY; CDR2 reads FYNNEI. This chain's CDR3 is CASSIDRGPYNEQFF. CDR3 sequence (DNA): TGTGCCAGCAGTATAGACAGGGGACCCTACAATGAGCAGTTCTTC.

The V and J genes are TRBV19 and TRBJ1-1; D unresolved. The CDR3 length is 13 residues. Germline lookup yields CDR1 LNHDA and CDR2 SQIVND (reference sequence). Trimming cost V 7 bases and J 0 bases, with 9 bases left between them. This CDR3 is CASNSGLNTEAFF. The CDR3 DNA sequence: TGTGCCAGTAATTCCGGATTGAACACTGAAGCTTTCTTT.

As regards this clonotype: Just one base apart from a much larger clone, this may be a read error. The genes are TRBV12-3 or TRBV12-4 and TRBJ2-1, with TRBD2 identical over 13 bases. Gene TRBJ2-7 matches the end of the DNA better, so the J call may be wrong. The CDR3 covers 23 residues. CDR3 protein: CASSLAMGGQRGTSGIGYNEQYF. CDR3 coding DNA: TGTGCCAGCAGTTTAGCGATGGGGGGCCAGAGAGGGACTAGCGGGATAGGTTACAATGAGCAGTACTTC.

This chain joins TRBV5-1 and TRBJ2-2; the D gene is possibly TRBD2 (5 bases). V was cut by 0 bases and J by 7 bases, with 7 bases left in between. There are 13 residues in the CDR3. Germline V gives CDR1 SGHRS, CDR2 YFSETQ. CDR3 residues: CASSLVSGGELFF. The CDR3 DNA reads TGCGCCAGCAGCTTGGTGAGCGGCGGGGAGCTGTTTTTT. Full variable domain (remainder filled in from reference TRBV5-1 and TRBJ2-2): KAGVTQTPRYLIKTRGQQVTLSCSPISGHRSVSWYQQTPGQGLQFLFEYFSETQRNKGNFPGRFSGRQFSNSRSEMNVSTLELGDSALYLCASSLVSGGELFFGEGSRLTVL.

The rearrangement links TRBV5-4 to TRBJ2-7; perhaps TRBD1 as D (5 bases). CDR3 length: 14 residues. The V gene's germline CDR1 is SGHNT and CDR2 YYREEE (reference sequence). V shed 2 bases and J shed 5 bases, with 14 bases lying between them. This CDR3 is CASSLDQGSDEQYF. In nucleotides, the CDR3 is TGTGCCAGCAGCTTAGATCAGGGTTCAGACGAGCAGTACTTC. The full variable domain, its missing parts supplied by reference TRBV5-4 and TRBJ2-7, is ETGVTQSPTHLIKTRGQQVTLRCSSQSGHNTVSWYQQALGQGPQFIFQYYREEENGRGNFPPRFSGLQFPNYSSELNVNALELDDSALYLCASSLDQGSDEQYFGPGTRLTVT.

DNA for the CDR3: TGCGCCAGCAGCTTGGGCAGGGTGGTTAGCAATGAGCAGTTCTTC. This codes for CASSLGRVVSNEQFF. The V gene is TRBV5-1, the J gene TRBJ2-1; possible D gene TRBD1, 5 bases. This CDR3 region has 15 residues. V was pared by 0 bases and J by 6 bases, with 13 bases between. Germline CDR1 is SGHRS and CDR2 is YFSETQ.

The rearrangement links TRBV20-1 to TRBJ2-1; unclear D gene. The V and J ends lost 0 bases and 1 base respectively, with 10 bases between them. Germline CDR1 is DFQATT and CDR2 is SNEGSKA (reference sequence). This CDR3 contains 15 residues. DNA for the CDR3: TGCAGTGCTAGAGATCCTGAAAGGTCCTACAATGAGCAGTTCTTC. Amino acid sequence: CSARDPERSYNEQFF.

In this sample, this clonotype turned up many times. This sequence joins TRBV11-2 and TRBJ1-6, with 9 bases fitting TRBD1. J lost 9 bases, V lost 4 bases, and 10 bases had no gene match. The germline gives CDR1 SGHAT, CDR2 FQNNGV. The CDR3 is 16 residues long. This CDR3 is CASSSGPGQGGSPLHF. CDR3 sequence (DNA): TGTGCCAGCAGCTCGGGACCGGGACAGGGAGGTTCACCCCTCCACTTT.

This clonotype was detected ten times or more. The chain joins TRBV7-6 to TRBJ2-1, with D possibly TRBD1 on 5 matching bases. Germline CDR1 is SGHVS and CDR2 is FNYEAQ. The CDR3 consists of 14 residues. V lost 1 base to trimming and J lost 5 bases, with 9 bases between them. As DNA, the CDR3 is TGTGCCAGCAGCTTAGGGACATGGGACAATGAGCAGTTCTTC. It encodes CASSLGTWDNEQFF.

This clonotype was seen a few times. V and J are TRBV19 and TRBJ1-6; no clear D. The CDR3 is 15 amino acids. From germline, CDR1 is LNHDA and CDR2 SQIVND (reference sequence). The V and J ends lost 8 bases and 2 bases respectively, with 13 bases between them. This chain's CDR3 is CASHPGSTYNSPLHF. In DNA form, the CDR3 reads TGTGCCAGTCATCCCGGCTCAACCTATAATTCACCCCTCCACTTT.

This clonotype has a count of ten or more. The V call is TRBV7-8, the J call TRBJ2-7; TRBD2 matches at 7 bases. Germline CDR1 and CDR2: SGHVS and FQNEAQ. V shed 0 bases and J 2 bases; nucleotides not matched to a gene: 4. The CDR3 has 15 residues. The CDR3 spells CASSLARERPYEQYF. CDR3 bases: TGTGCCAGCAGCTTAGCGCGGGAGCGGCCCTACGAGCAGTACTTC.

In this sample, this clonotype turned up a few times. V usage is TRBV18 and J usage is TRBJ1-3; D is unclear. The V end lost 1 base, the J end lost 0 bases, and 10 bases lay between the germline ends. The CDR3 has 16 amino acids. Per germline, CDR1 KGHSH and CDR2 LQKENI. CDR3 bases: TGTGCCAGCTCACCACGGTCCCAGACCTCTGGAAACACCATATATTTT. Its translation: CASSPRSQTSGNTIYF.

This clonotype has at least ten counts. The chain joins TRBV11-2 to TRBJ2-2, with D perhaps TRBD2 (6 bases). In germline, CDR1 is SGHAT, CDR2 FQNNGV. The V and J ends lost 5 bases and 0 bases respectively, with 13 bases between them. The CDR3 totals 16 residues. The CDR3 DNA reads TGTGCCAGCAGCAACCGGGACTCGACGAACACCGGGGAGCTGTTTTTT. It specifies CASSNRDSTNTGELFF. The full variable domain, in which reference TRBV11-2 and TRBJ2-2 provide the parts outside the CDR3, is EAGVAQSPRYKIIEKRQSVAFWCNPISGHATLYWYQQILGQGPKLLIQFQNNGVVDDSQLPKDRFSAERLKGVDSTLKIQPAKLEDSAVYLCASSNRDSTNTGELFFGEGSRLTVL.

This clonotype was seen many times. CDR3 bases: TGTGCCTGGAGTGTAGTAGGACGGTCCACTGAAGCTTTCTTT. Protein sequence: CAWSVVGRSTEAFF. The genes are TRBV30 and TRBJ1-1, with D unclear. Germline CDR1 GTSNPN, CDR2 SVGIG (reference sequence). This CDR3 comprises 14 residues. Trimming shortened V by 0 bases and J by 4 bases, and 12 bases separated the two germline ends. The full variable domain, its missing parts supplied by reference TRBV30 and TRBJ1-1, is SQTIHQWPATLVQPVGSPLSLECTVEGTSNPNLYWYRQAAGRGLQLLFYSVGIGQISSEVPQNLSASRPQDRQFILSSKKLLLSDSGFYLCAWSVVGRSTEAFFGQGTRLTVV.